This is a list of T cell receptor beta chains from one sample in a study of T cells after yellow fever vaccination. One entry per CDR3 protein results from TCRdb running MiXCR on the 5' RACE reads. The table has around 330,000 distinct CDR3 sequences, 3.6% seen once. Sequenced here: PBMCs, sampled on the day of the yellow fever booster vaccination. These receptors originate from a man younger than 35 who received the YFV17D yellow fever vaccine. Both conserved end residues are part of each CDR3. The D gene is left open where the match is weak. Rows may omit the clone size; those that give it use once, few, many or a size class.

V gene: TRBV27; clone size: many; J gene: TRBJ1-4; D gene: NA; CDR3 DNA: TGTGCCAGCAGTAATCAGGGCTGGGCTAATGAAAAACTGTTTTTT; CDR3 protein: CASSNQGWANEKLFF
V gene: TRBV7-2; clone size: many; J gene: TRBJ2-3; D gene: NA; CDR3 DNA: TGTGCCAGCAGCTTAGCGCGGAGCACAGATACGCAGTATTTT; CDR3 protein: CASSLARSTDTQYF
V gene: TRBV6-5; clone size: NA; J gene: TRBJ1-2; D gene: NA; CDR3 DNA: TGTGCCAGCAGTTCGCAGGGATGGGGTAGTGGCTACACCTTC; CDR3 protein: CASSSQGWGSGYTF
V gene: TRBV4-3; clone size: NA; J gene: TRBJ2-3; D gene: TRBD2; CDR3 DNA: TGCGCCAGCAGCCAAGATTTGGGACTAGCGGGGGGGGGAGATACGCAGTATTTT; CDR3 protein: CASSQDLGLAGGGDTQYF
V gene: TRBV5-4; clone size: few; J gene: TRBJ2-3; D gene: NA; CDR3 DNA: TGTGCCAGCAGCTTGGACAGGATCACAGATACGCAGTATTTT; CDR3 protein: CASSLDRITDTQYF
V gene: TRBV5-1; clone size: many; J gene: TRBJ2-3; D gene: NA; CDR3 DNA: TGCGCCAGCAGCACCGGACAGACTAGCACAGATACGCAGTATTTT; CDR3 protein: CASSTGQTSTDTQYF
V gene: TRBV20-1; clone size: once; J gene: TRBJ1-5; D gene: NA; CDR3 DNA: TGCAGTGCTAGAGATGACCCCAATCAGCCCCAGCATTTT; CDR3 protein: CSARDDPNQPQHF
V gene: TRBV5-1; clone size: NA; J gene: TRBJ2-5; D gene: NA; CDR3 DNA: TGCGCCAGCAGTCCCCGGGACTACCAAGAGACCCAGTACTTC; CDR3 protein: CASSPRDYQETQYF
V gene: TRBV29-1; clone size: many; J gene: TRBJ2-5; D gene: TRBD1; CDR3 DNA: TGCAGCGTGGGACAGGGCGGGGAGACCCAGTACTTC; CDR3 protein: CSVGQGGETQYF
V gene: TRBV6-1; clone size: few; J gene: TRBJ1-1; D gene: NA; CDR3 DNA: TGTGCCAGCAGTGAACATGGGCGATTAGAAGCTTTCTTT; CDR3 protein: CASSEHGRLEAFF
V gene: TRBV5-1; clone size: NA; J gene: TRBJ2-1; D gene: TRBD1; CDR3 DNA: TGCGCCAGCAGCTTCGGGACAGGGAGCGTCAATGAGCAGTTCTTC; CDR3 protein: CASSFGTGSVNEQFF
V gene: TRBV11-2; clone size: many; J gene: TRBJ2-3; D gene: TRBD2; CDR3 DNA: TGTGCCAGCAGCTTAGTTAGCGGGGAAGGAGATACGCAGTATTTT; CDR3 protein: CASSLVSGEGDTQYF
V gene: TRBV20-1; clone size: few; J gene: TRBJ2-1; D gene: NA; CDR3 DNA: TGCAGTGCCCCCCCCGGGGGATTCTCCTACAATGAGCAGTTCTTC; CDR3 protein: CSAPPGGFSYNEQFF
V gene: TRBV4-1; clone size: few; J gene: TRBJ2-2; D gene: TRBD2; CDR3 DNA: TGCGCCAGCAGCCAAGCCCGACTAGCGGGGGGGCTTGGCGGGGAGCTGTTTTTT; CDR3 protein: CASSQARLAGGLGGELFF
V gene: TRBV6-6; clone size: many; J gene: TRBJ2-5; D gene: TRBD2; CDR3 DNA: TGTGCCAGCAGGACTAGCTTTAGTCTTGAAGAGACCCAGTACTTC; CDR3 protein: CASRTSFSLEETQYF
V gene: TRBV7-9; clone size: many; J gene: TRBJ2-3; D gene: TRBD1; CDR3 DNA: TGTGCCAGCAGCTTGAGTAGGGGACAGGGGGCAGATACGCAGTATTTT; CDR3 protein: CASSLSRGQGADTQYF
V gene: TRBV6-6; clone size: many; J gene: TRBJ1-5; D gene: TRBD1; CDR3 DNA: TGTGCCAGCAGTTACCGAGGACAGGGGGCAAAACAGCCCCAGCATTTT; CDR3 protein: CASSYRGQGAKQPQHF
V gene: TRBV4-2; clone size: few; J gene: TRBJ1-6; D gene: NA; CDR3 DNA: TGTGCCAGCAGCCAAGACAGGGCCCTCCACTTT; CDR3 protein: CASSQDRALHF
V gene: TRBV4-2; clone size: few; J gene: TRBJ2-5; D gene: TRBD2; CDR3 DNA: TGTGCCAGCAGCCAAGTAGTCGCTTTGACTAGCGGGGGGGAAGACCAAGAGACCCAGTACTTC; CDR3 protein: CASSQVVALTSGGEDQETQYF
V gene: TRBV5-1; clone size: many; J gene: TRBJ2-5; D gene: NA; CDR3 DNA: TGCGCCAGCAGCTCGACAGAGACAGAGACCCAGTACTTC; CDR3 protein: CASSSTETETQYF
V gene: TRBV5-5; clone size: many; J gene: TRBJ1-2; D gene: NA; CDR3 DNA: TGTGCCAGCAACTTTTCCCCTACACGCAACTATGGCTACACCTTC; CDR3 protein: CASNFSPTRNYGYTF
V gene: TRBV20-1; clone size: many; J gene: TRBJ2-5; D gene: NA; CDR3 DNA: TGCAGTGCTATGGTGGAGACCCAGTACTTC; CDR3 protein: CSAMVETQYF
V gene: TRBV20-1; clone size: few; J gene: TRBJ1-1; D gene: NA; CDR3 DNA: TGCAGTGCTAGAAGGAGGGATGGGGGCACTGAAGCTTTCTTT; CDR3 protein: CSARRRDGGTEAFF
V gene: TRBV7-8; clone size: many; J gene: TRBJ2-6; D gene: NA; CDR3 DNA: TGTGCCAGCAGCTTAGTGCAGGGAGCTGGGGCCAACGTCCTGACTTTC; CDR3 protein: CASSLVQGAGANVLTF
V gene: TRBV9; clone size: NA; J gene: TRBJ2-5; D gene: NA; CDR3 DNA: TGTGCCAGCAGCCCCTCGGGACACCTGTACCAAGAGACCCAGTACTTC; CDR3 protein: CASSPSGHLYQETQYF
V gene: TRBV5-5; clone size: many; J gene: TRBJ1-4; D gene: NA; CDR3 DNA: TGTGCCAGCAGCCCGGGGGGGGGCGAAAAACTGTTTTTT; CDR3 protein: CASSPGGGEKLFF
V gene: TRBV3-1; clone size: many; J gene: TRBJ2-7; D gene: TRBD1; CDR3 DNA: TGTGCCAGCAGGCCGACAGGGGTAGGGAACTACGAGCAGTACTTC; CDR3 protein: CASRPTGVGNYEQYF
V gene: TRBV4-1; clone size: many; J gene: TRBJ2-7; D gene: TRBD1; CDR3 DNA: TGCGCCAGCAGCCAAGCGGGACAGGGCTACGAGCAGTACTTC; CDR3 protein: CASSQAGQGYEQYF
V gene: TRBV6-6; clone size: few; J gene: TRBJ2-5; D gene: NA; CDR3 DNA: TGTGCCAGCAGCGCTGGACCGGGAGTCCGCGAGACCCAGTACTTC; CDR3 protein: CASSAGPGVRETQYF
V gene: TRBV12-3/TRBV12-4; clone size: many; J gene: TRBJ2-1; D gene: TRBD2; CDR3 DNA: TGTGCCAGCAGTTTATTCCGGCTAGCGGGGGTCTTTTCCTACAATGAGCAGTTCTTC; CDR3 protein: CASSLFRLAGVFSYNEQFF
V gene: TRBV6-5; clone size: NA; J gene: TRBJ2-7; D gene: NA; CDR3 DNA: TGTGCCAGCAGTTACTCGACTCAGTGGGGGTACGAGCAGTACTTC; CDR3 protein: CASSYSTQWGYEQYF
V gene: TRBV5-1; clone size: NA; J gene: TRBJ2-1; D gene: NA; CDR3 DNA: TGCGCCAGCAGCTTCCAGGGTTCGGGCGATGAGCAGTTCTTC; CDR3 protein: CASSFQGSGDEQFF
V gene: TRBV12-3/TRBV12-4; clone size: many; J gene: TRBJ2-1; D gene: TRBD2; CDR3 DNA: TGTGCCAGCAGCCCGGGACTAGTATCCAATGAGCAGTTCTTC; CDR3 protein: CASSPGLVSNEQFF
V gene: TRBV12-5; clone size: NA; J gene: TRBJ2-1; D gene: NA; CDR3 DNA: TGTGCTAGTGGTTCGCCCCAAAGGCGGGGGCAATACAATGAGCAGTTCTTC; CDR3 protein: CASGSPQRRGQYNEQFF
V gene: TRBV5-1; clone size: many; J gene: TRBJ2-7; D gene: NA; CDR3 DNA: TGCGCCAGCAGCTTGAGGGCAGGCCCCTACGAGCAGTACTTC; CDR3 protein: CASSLRAGPYEQYF
V gene: TRBV14; clone size: NA; J gene: TRBJ2-1; D gene: TRBD2; CDR3 DNA: TGTGCCAGCAGCCAGGGACTAGGAGCCAATGAGCAGTTCTTC; CDR3 protein: CASSQGLGANEQFF
V gene: TRBV14; clone size: few; J gene: TRBJ2-3; D gene: TRBD2; CDR3 DNA: TGTGCCAGCAGCCGCCAGCTAGCGGGCACAGATACGCAGTATTTT; CDR3 protein: CASSRQLAGTDTQYF
V gene: TRBV20-1; clone size: many; J gene: TRBJ2-3; D gene: TRBD2; CDR3 DNA: TGCAGTGCGACGACTAGCGGGGGATTCACAGATACGCAGTATTTT; CDR3 protein: CSATTSGGFTDTQYF
V gene: TRBV5-5; clone size: many; J gene: TRBJ2-3; D gene: TRBD2; CDR3 DNA: TGTGCCAGCAGCTTATTACTAGCGGGGGACACAGATACGCAGTATTTT; CDR3 protein: CASSLLLAGDTDTQYF
V gene: TRBV6-5; clone size: many; J gene: TRBJ1-2; D gene: TRBD1; CDR3 DNA: TGTGCCAGCAGTTTCGGGACAGGGGGTACTAAGAGCTACACCTTC; CDR3 protein: CASSFGTGGTKSYTF
V gene: TRBV20-1; clone size: many; J gene: TRBJ2-2; D gene: NA; CDR3 DNA: TGCAGTATCTTGGCGGGGTCTACGAACACCGGGGAGCTGTTTTTT; CDR3 protein: CSILAGSTNTGELFF
V gene: TRBV5-1; clone size: NA; J gene: TRBJ1-5; D gene: TRBD1; CDR3 DNA: TGCGCCAGCAGCAAGGGACAGGGCGGGAGCAATCAGCCCCAGCATTTT; CDR3 protein: CASSKGQGGSNQPQHF
V gene: TRBV29-1; clone size: many; J gene: TRBJ1-2; D gene: NA; CDR3 DNA: TGCAGCGTTCCCTCCGGGCCCCCCGGTGGCTACACCTTC; CDR3 protein: CSVPSGPPGGYTF
V gene: TRBV20-1; clone size: once; J gene: TRBJ2-5; D gene: NA; CDR3 DNA: TGCAGTGCTAGGACCGACCAAGTGACCCAGTACTTC; CDR3 protein: CSARTDQVTQYF
V gene: TRBV28; clone size: many; J gene: TRBJ2-1; D gene: TRBD2; CDR3 DNA: TGTGCCAGCACCCTAGGACTAGCGGGGGACAATGAGCAGTTCTTC; CDR3 protein: CASTLGLAGDNEQFF
V gene: TRBV5-1; clone size: few; J gene: TRBJ2-2; D gene: NA; CDR3 DNA: TGCGCCAGCAGTCCCATTCTCGGCGGTACCGGGGAGCTGTTTTTT; CDR3 protein: CASSPILGGTGELFF
V gene: TRBV2; clone size: many; J gene: TRBJ2-2; D gene: NA; CDR3 DNA: TGTGCCAGCAGTGAATCCCCTCGGCAGCGGGAGCTGTTTTTT; CDR3 protein: CASSESPRQRELFF
V gene: TRBV30; clone size: NA; J gene: TRBJ1-1; D gene: NA; CDR3 DNA: TGTGCCTGGGTAGGGGGGGCTGAAGCTTTCTTT; CDR3 protein: CAWVGGAEAFF
V gene: TRBV14; clone size: NA; J gene: TRBJ2-3; D gene: NA; CDR3 DNA: TGTGCCAGCAGCCCCCAAGGGTATACGCAGTATTTT; CDR3 protein: CASSPQGYTQYF
V gene: TRBV11-2; clone size: NA; J gene: TRBJ1-1; D gene: NA; CDR3 DNA: TGTGCCAGCAGCTCAACCCAGGGGCTGAACACTGAAGCTTTCTTT; CDR3 protein: CASSSTQGLNTEAFF
V gene: TRBV10-3; clone size: NA; J gene: TRBJ2-1; D gene: TRBD2; CDR3 DNA: TGTGCCATCAGTGAACTAGCGGGGGACTATGAGCAGTTCTTC; CDR3 protein: CAISELAGDYEQFF
V gene: TRBV7-2; clone size: few; J gene: TRBJ1-1; D gene: NA; CDR3 DNA: TGTGCCAGCAGCTTTTCTACCTTGGCGGGCACTGAAGCTTTCTTT; CDR3 protein: CASSFSTLAGTEAFF
V gene: TRBV4-1; clone size: many; J gene: TRBJ1-2; D gene: NA; CDR3 DNA: TGCGCCAGCAGCCAAGAGCACAGCAACTATGGCTACACCTTC; CDR3 protein: CASSQEHSNYGYTF
V gene: TRBV12-3/TRBV12-4; clone size: many; J gene: TRBJ2-5; D gene: NA; CDR3 DNA: TGTGCCAGCAGTTTAGTTTCTGGCTTTCAAGAGACCCAGTACTTC; CDR3 protein: CASSLVSGFQETQYF